This T cell receptor (beta chain) was recorded in a study of response to subunit inactivated influenza vaccine. Findings of the study overall: Researchers suggested that each seasonal influenza vaccination recruits few new T cells.

The CDR3 covers 16 residues. Trimming removed 1 base from V and 3 bases from J, with 16 bases in between. The germline V gene has CDR1 SEHNR and CDR2 FQNEAQ (reference sequence). TCRdb recomputed calls from the RT-PCR reads with MiXCR, one row per CDR3 protein. Here the sample spans 550,000 to 650,000 distinct CDR3 sequences, about 10% being singletons. A remark on this clonotype: Antigen: not known.

This chain links TRBV7-9 with TRBJ2-7; a possible D gene is TRBD1 (6 bases). This sequence originates from a man aged 50 to 59 who received an inactivated influenza vaccine. Sequencing was performed on PBMCs from blood, taken on the day of vaccination. The CDR3 bases are TGTGCCAGCAGCTTAGTTCCCAGGACAGAAAACTACGAGCAGTACTTC. Protein sequence: CASSLVPRTENYEQYF.